This is a list of T cell receptor beta chains from one sample in a study of cytomegalovirus exposure and HLA in healthy donors. Here immunoSEQ multiplex PCR was the method, and the copy in TCRdb shows in-frame clones only, minus some. The sample includes under 200,000 clones, approximately 96% seen only once; the top ten take about 0.89%. Sequenced sample: PBMCs. The origin of the receptors is a young woman in good health and CMV-seronegative. CDR3s include the opening cysteine and the closing phenylalanine or tryptophan. The order of the fields is J gene, clone size, V gene, D gene, CDR3 DNA, CDR3 protein. A D gene is named only where the DNA matches it firmly. Clone size appears in some rows only: once, few, many, or a class for an expanded clone.

>TRBJ2-1|once|TRBV11-2|NA
TGTGCCAGCAGCGAGGGGCGGGGAGCCTACAATGAGCAGTTCTTC
CASSEGRGAYNEQFF
>TRBJ2-5|NA|TRBV4-2|NA
TGTGCCAGCAGCCAAGGAGGTGCCAGCGACTTAGGAGAGACCCAGTACTTC
CASSQGGASDLGETQYF
>TRBJ1-5|once|TRBV6-5|TRBD1
TGTGCCAGCAGCTTCTGGACAGGGCTCAATCAGCCCCAGCATTTT
CASSFWTGLNQPQHF
>TRBJ2-7|once|TRBV15|NA
TGTGCCACCAGCCCTCGGCAGGGTTCGCCTACCTACGAGCAGTACTTC
CATSPRQGSPTYEQYF
>TRBJ2-1|NA|TRBV7-8|TRBD1
TGTGCCAGCAGCTTCGTGAGACAGGGTTTCAATGAGCAGTTCTTC
CASSFVRQGFNEQFF
>TRBJ1-2|NA|TRBV11-2|NA
TGTGCCAGCGGTCGAGGGGGTGGGTATGGCTACACCTTC
CASGRGGGYGYTF
>TRBJ1-3|NA|TRBV5-6|TRBD1
TGTGCCAGCAGCTTCCGGGACAGGGAAGGAAACACCATATATTTT
CASSFRDREGNTIYF
>TRBJ1-2|once|TRBV6-5|TRBD1
TGTGCCAGCCGGGGAGGGACAGGGCTATATGGCTACACCTTC
CASRGGTGLYGYTF
>TRBJ1-3|NA|TRBV7-9|NA
TGTGCCAGCAGCTTAGAGAGCACCATATATTTT
CASSLESTIYF
>TRBJ2-7|NA|TRBV25-1|NA
TGTGCCAGCAGACAAGAGGGCAGGGAGCAGTACTTC
CASRQEGREQYF
>TRBJ2-7|NA|TRBV7-2|NA
TGTGCCAGCAACCCGCCTGGCGGCTACGAGCAGTACTTC
CASNPPGGYEQYF
>TRBJ2-3|NA|TRBV5-1|TRBD2
TGCGCCAGCAGCTTGGAACTAGCGGGGAGCTCAGCCACAGATACGCAGTATTTT
CASSLELAGSSATDTQYF
>TRBJ2-6|NA|TRBV2|NA
TGTGCCAGCCGAGGTATATTCCCCTCTGGGGCCAACGTCCTGACTTTC
CASRGIFPSGANVLTF
>TRBJ2-3|NA|TRBV6-5|NA
TGTGCCAGCAGACCGCCAGGGCGATACACAGATACGCAGTATTTT
CASRPPGRYTDTQYF
>TRBJ1-2|NA|TRBV28|NA
TGTGCCAGCAGCTTGGACAGCGGTGGCTCTGGCTACACCTTC
CASSLDSGGSGYTF
>TRBJ1-3|NA|TRBV27|NA
TGTGCCAGCACCCTCCCCCCAAGCCCCAAGCTCGGCACCATATATTTT
CASTLPPSPKLGTIYF
>TRBJ2-3|NA|TRBV6-6|NA
TGTGCCAGCAGTTACCAGGTCGGCACAGATACGCAGTATTTT
CASSYQVGTDTQYF
>TRBJ1-6|NA|TRBV2|NA
TGTGCCAGCATCTTTCTTCTCGGTTCACCCCTCCACTTT
CASIFLLGSPLHF
>TRBJ2-5|NA|TRBV10-3|TRBD2
TGTGCCATCAGTGAGTCTGGCGGGGGACTCCAAGAGACCCAGTACTTC
CAISESGGGLQETQYF
>TRBJ2-2|NA|TRBV10-3|TRBD1
TGTGCCACGCGGACAGGGCGCACCGGGGAGCTGTTTTTT
CATRTGRTGELFF
>TRBJ1-4|NA|TRBV2|NA
TGTGCCGGTTCGGTTCAGGGGCTTGGTAATGAAAAACTGTTTTTT
CAGSVQGLGNEKLFF
>TRBJ2-7|NA|TRBV27|NA
TGTGCCAGCAGTTTCTCCAGGGTCGTTCCTGGAAACTACGAGCAGTACTTC
CASSFSRVVPGNYEQYF
>TRBJ2-1|NA|TRBV9|TRBD1
TGTGCCAGCAGCGTTGGACAGGGTGGCAATGAGCAGTTCTTC
CASSVGQGGNEQFF
>TRBJ2-3|NA|TRBV7-2|TRBD2
TGTGCCAGCAGCTTACTAGCGGGGGGCACAGATACGCAGTATTTT
CASSLLAGGTDTQYF
>TRBJ2-5|NA|TRBV2|TRBD2
TGTGCCAGCAGGGGTACTAGCGGGGGGGCGACCCAGTACTTC
CASRGTSGGATQYF
>TRBJ1-2|NA|TRBV7-8|NA
TGTGCCAGCAGCTTAGACACAGGGTTCGTCGCGGATGGCTACACCTTC
CASSLDTGFVADGYTF
>TRBJ1-1|NA|TRBV18|NA
TGTGCCAGCTCACAGGACACTTACACTGAAGCTTTCTTT
CASSQDTYTEAFF
>TRBJ1-1|once|TRBV7-2|TRBD1
TGTGCCAGCGGACAGGGGGGGGATGAAGCTTTCTTT
CASGQGGDEAFF
>TRBJ2-1|NA|TRBV7-2|TRBD2
TGTGCCAGCAGCTTGGGGGGGGTAGCCTACAATGAGCAGTTCTTC
CASSLGGVAYNEQFF
>TRBJ2-5|NA|TRBV5-1|TRBD2
TGCGCCAGCAGCCGGACTAGCGGAGAAGAGACCCAGTACTTC
CASSRTSGEETQYF
>TRBJ1-1|NA|TRBV19|TRBD1
TGTGCCAGTATACCGGGACAGGGGTCTGAAGCTTTCTTT
CASIPGQGSEAFF
>TRBJ1-5|NA|TRBV6-1|TRBD1
TGTGCCAGCGAAACAGGGGGTGGTCAGCCCCAGCATTTT
CASETGGGQPQHF
>TRBJ2-5|NA|TRBV4-2|TRBD1
TGTGCCAGCAGCCAAGAAGACAGGGGGCAGGAGACCCAGTACTTC
CASSQEDRGQETQYF
>TRBJ2-7|NA|TRBV11-2|TRBD1
TGTGCCAGCAGCTTACTTCCGGACAGGGCTTCCTACGAGCAGTACTTC
CASSLLPDRASYEQYF
>TRBJ2-1|NA|TRBV6-6|NA
TGTGCCAGCTCTGTATACAATGAGCAGTTCTTC
CASSVYNEQFF
>TRBJ2-7|NA|TRBV5-8|NA
TGTGCCAGCAGGTCGACAGCGTCCTACGAGCAGTACTTC
CASRSTASYEQYF
>TRBJ2-3|NA|TRBV9|NA
TGTGCCAGCAGCTGGGACTCTTCCGAGACAGATACGCAGTATTTT
CASSWDSSETDTQYF
>TRBJ2-5|NA|TRBV2|TRBD1
TGTGCCAGCAGCCGGGACAGGCAAGAGACCCAGTACTTC
CASSRDRQETQYF
>TRBJ1-5|NA|TRBV4-3|NA
TGCGCCAGCAGCCAAGATACGCTCGGTCAGCCCCAGCATTTT
CASSQDTLGQPQHF
>TRBJ2-7|NA|TRBV10-3|TRBD2
TGTGCCATCATGTCTGGCGGGGGGCGGGAGGAGCAGTACTTC
CAIMSGGGREEQYF
>TRBJ2-5|NA|TRBV2|TRBD2
TGTGCCAGCTTCCACGGGACTAGCGACCAAGAGACCCAGTACTTC
CASFHGTSDQETQYF
>TRBJ1-1|NA|TRBV2|NA
TGTGCCAGCAGGGACTTGGACACTGAAGCTTTCTTT
CASRDLDTEAFF
>TRBJ2-1|NA|TRBV9|TRBD2
TGTGCCAGCAGCGTAGCTCTAAGCGGGGGGCAGGATGAGCAGTTCTTC
CASSVALSGGQDEQFF
>TRBJ1-2|NA|TRBV6-5|TRBD1
TGTGCCAGCAGTTCTCAGGGGGCCTATGGCTACACCTTC
CASSSQGAYGYTF
>TRBJ1-2|NA|TRBV18|NA
TGTGCCAGCTCACAACAGGACCGTAACTATGGCTACACCTTC
CASSQQDRNYGYTF
>TRBJ2-5|NA|TRBV11-3|NA
TGTGCCAGCAGCGGATTAGCGGAGACCCAGTACTTC
CASSGLAETQYF
>TRBJ1-4|NA|TRBV19|TRBD1
TGTGCCAGTAGTACAGCCCGACAGGGCCTCGGGGGTGAAAAACTGTTTTTT
CASSTARQGLGGEKLFF
>TRBJ1-5|NA|TRBV12-5|NA
TGTGCTAGTGCCTCACAGGGAGAGGGCAATCAGCCCCAGCATTTT
CASASQGEGNQPQHF
>TRBJ2-1|NA|TRBV18|NA
TGTGCCAGCTCACCGGGTCTAAGCGGGAATGAGCAGTTCTTC
CASSPGLSGNEQFF
>TRBJ2-7|NA|TRBV7-8|NA
TGTGCCAGCAGCTCACGAGGATCCTACGAGCAGTACTTC
CASSSRGSYEQYF
>TRBJ2-7|NA|TRBV27|NA
TGTGCCAGCAGTTTACGACAGGTCAACTACGAGCAGTACTTC
CASSLRQVNYEQYF
>TRBJ1-4|NA|TRBV4-1|TRBD1
TGCGCCAGCAGCCACCCTAGGACAGGGTTGATCGAAAAACTGTTTTTT
CASSHPRTGLIEKLFF
>TRBJ1-1|NA|TRBV27|NA
TGTGCCAGCAGTTTATCACAGGTGGACACTGAAGCTTTCTTT
CASSLSQVDTEAFF
>TRBJ2-1|NA|TRBV7-8|TRBD2
TGTGCCAGCAGCTTAGATTCGAGCGGGGGAGTCTACAATGAGCAGTTCTTC
CASSLDSSGGVYNEQFF
>TRBJ1-3|once|TRBV9|NA
TGTGCCAGCAGTGAAGGACAGTCCTCTGGAAACACCATATATTTT
CASSEGQSSGNTIYF
>TRBJ1-5|NA|TRBV19|TRBD1
TGTGCCAGCGCCAGAAAAACGATACAGGGGGCTGGCAATCAGCCCCAGCATTTT
CASARKTIQGAGNQPQHF